Below, 2 T cell receptor beta chains from the same sample are listed, as sequenced in a study of cytomegalovirus exposure and HLA in healthy donors. PCR involved 60 Vbeta and 13 Jbeta primers. The assay was immunoSEQ multiplex PCR, and TCRdb's table has in-frame clones only and misses some. The sample lists about 160,000 clones; roughly 82% were seen once. The sequenced material came from PBMCs. These receptors were obtained from a woman aged 45 to 65 in good health and CMV-seropositive.

This chain joins TRBV9 and TRBJ1-1; 9 nucleotides agree with TRBD1. Unmatched junction bases numbered 3, after V lost 0 bases and J lost 0 bases. This CDR3 has 16 amino acids. Germline lookup yields CDR1 SGDLS and CDR2 YYNGEE. The CDR3 DNA sequence: TGTGCCAGCAGCGTAGGGACAGGGGCGCTGAACACTGAAGCTTTCTTT. Amino acids: CASSVGTGALNTEAFF.

This clone was seen a single time. The J gene is TRBJ2-7, the V gene TRBV5-6, with D possibly being TRBD1 (5 bases). V was shortened by 1 base and J by 5 bases, with 16 bases between the two germline ends. Germline assignment: CDR1 SGHDT and CDR2 YYEEEE. This CDR3 has 15 residues. DNA for the CDR3: TGTGCCAGCAGCTTGAGAGGCAGGGTTAGGCACGAGCAGTACTTC. Encoded protein: CASSLRGRVRHEQYF.